This T cell receptor (beta chain) is from a study of CD8+CD57+ T cells in acquired aplastic anemia (dated by TCRdb to the late 2010s). For the study in its entirety: On average, sorted CD4+ and CD8+ cells yielded 3.2 ug of extracted DNA, with a range of roughly 0.17 to 27.4 ug. An average of around 9.8 million reads for CD4+ cells and 11.0 million reads for CD8+ cells was obtained from healthy donor samples.

CDR1 and CDR2, per the germline V gene, are SGHRS and YFSETQ. Taken from cysteine to phenylalanine, the CDR3 has 13 residues. Just the 39-base CDR3 DNA is kept, in frame starting at base 1. The germline V and J ends show losses of 1 base and 9 bases respectively, and no gene match explains 6 bases of the junction. The paper as a whole reports these results and caveats: Roughly 30 CD8+ CDR3 sequences were found to be shared between patients and controls, but these sequences appeared to be highly expressed in patients and within the immunodominant clones of the patients. Between patients and healthy controls, no significant difference in CD8+ Simpson's diversity was found (P=0.060).

The study deep-sequenced TCR repertoires of sorted CD4+ and CD8+ blood T cells from severe aplastic anemia patients and healthy subjects. Ficoll-Paque density gradient centrifugation was used to isolate peripheral blood mononuclear cells. Before DNA extraction, CD4+ and CD8+ T cells were sorted with FACS or magnetic beads. Genomic DNA served as template for TCR beta VDJ combination and CDR3 sequence profiling. An Illumina HiSeq 2000 was used for TCR repertoire sequencing. On the authors' methods: TRBV/TRBJ rearrangement plots, CDR3 size and DJ length profiles, and Simpson's diversity index were used to evaluate the repertoires. The most abundant DNA sequence in the deep sequencing data was taken as the immunodominant clone. CDR3 amino acid sequences were checked for sharing across subjects and were also compared against the VDJdb database and published repertoires. Starting from the raw public reads, TCRdb applied fastp trimming at Q25, assembled clones with MiXCR and retained in-frame beta chains. CDR3 protein sequences are deduplicated, and each keeps its most common genes and DNA. It is TCRdb's table, rather than the study itself, that gives the V and J calls and clone size. The sample records roughly 160,000 distinct CDR3 sequences, 50% to 75% of which are singletons. The ten largest clones take up 45% to 55% of the sample.

To note about this clonotype: The target of this receptor is not known. The input lacks base qualities; no much larger clone sits a single base away.

The TCR originated in a human donor in good health. Sequenced material: sorted CD4+, CD8+, or CD8+CD57+ T cells (not recorded which) from PBMCs. The chain was built from TRBV5-1 and TRBJ1-2; TRBD1 agrees with 7 junctional bases. In nucleotides, the sequence is TGCGCCAGCAGCTTGCCGACAGGGAGTCGCTACACCTTC. This yields the protein CASSLPTGSRYTF.